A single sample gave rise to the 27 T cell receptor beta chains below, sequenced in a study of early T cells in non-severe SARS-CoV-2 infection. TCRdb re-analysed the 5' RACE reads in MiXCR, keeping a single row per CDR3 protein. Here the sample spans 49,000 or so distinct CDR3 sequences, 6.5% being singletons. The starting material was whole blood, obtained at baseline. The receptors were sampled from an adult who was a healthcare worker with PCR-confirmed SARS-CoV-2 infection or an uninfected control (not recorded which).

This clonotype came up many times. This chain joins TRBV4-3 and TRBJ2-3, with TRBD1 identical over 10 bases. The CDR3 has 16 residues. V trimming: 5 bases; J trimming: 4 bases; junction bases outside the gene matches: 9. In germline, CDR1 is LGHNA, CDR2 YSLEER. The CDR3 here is CASSSLTGGAADTQYF. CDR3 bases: TGCGCCAGCAGCTCCCTGACAGGGGGCGCAGCAGATACGCAGTATTTT.

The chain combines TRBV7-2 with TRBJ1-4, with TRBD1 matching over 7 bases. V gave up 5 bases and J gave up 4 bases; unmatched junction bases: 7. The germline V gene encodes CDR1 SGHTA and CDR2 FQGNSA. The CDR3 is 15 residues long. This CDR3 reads CASSPGGQNNEKLFF. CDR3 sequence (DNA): TGTGCCAGCAGCCCAGGGGGACAGAATAATGAAAAACTGTTTTTT.

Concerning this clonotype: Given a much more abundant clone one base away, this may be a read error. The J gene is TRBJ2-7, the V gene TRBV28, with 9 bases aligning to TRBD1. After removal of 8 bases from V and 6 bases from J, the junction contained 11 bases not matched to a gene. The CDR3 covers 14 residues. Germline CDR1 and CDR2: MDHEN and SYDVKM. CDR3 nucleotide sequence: TGTGCCAGCGGGGGGACAGGGAGGGTCTGCGAGCAGTACTTC. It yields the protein CASGGTGRVCEQYF.

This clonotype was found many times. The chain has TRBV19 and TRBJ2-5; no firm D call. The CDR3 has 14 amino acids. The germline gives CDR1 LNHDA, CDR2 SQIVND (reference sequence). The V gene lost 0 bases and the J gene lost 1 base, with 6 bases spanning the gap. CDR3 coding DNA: TGTGCCAGTAGTATAGAGGCAGGCCAAGAGACCCAGTACTTC. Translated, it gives CASSIEAGQETQYF.

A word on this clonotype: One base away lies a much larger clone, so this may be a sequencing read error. The CDR3 coding sequence is TGTGCCAGCAGCCTTCTGACAGGTCCTAACTATGGCTACACCTTC. This codes for CASSLLTGPNYGYTF. The V and J genes are TRBV7-8 and TRBJ1-2, with a tentative D call TRBD1 (6 bases). CDR1 is SGHVS, CDR2 FQNEAQ, per germline. There are 15 residues in the CDR3. Trimming removed 5 bases from V and 0 bases from J, with 13 bases in between.

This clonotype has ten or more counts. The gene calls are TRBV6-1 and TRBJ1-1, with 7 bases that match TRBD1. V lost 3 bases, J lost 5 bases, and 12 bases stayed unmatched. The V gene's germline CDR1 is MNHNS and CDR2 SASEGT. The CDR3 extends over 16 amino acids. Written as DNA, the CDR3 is TGTGCCAGCAGTGACCGGACAGGTCTGTGGAAGACTGAAGCTTTCTTT. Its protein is CASSDRTGLWKTEAFF.

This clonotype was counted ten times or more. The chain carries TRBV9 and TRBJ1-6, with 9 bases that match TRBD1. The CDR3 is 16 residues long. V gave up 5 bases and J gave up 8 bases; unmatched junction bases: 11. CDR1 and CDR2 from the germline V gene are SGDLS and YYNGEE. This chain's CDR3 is CASSPLSGQGYSPLHF. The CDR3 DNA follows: TGTGCCAGCAGTCCGTTATCGGGACAGGGATATTCACCCCTCCACTTT.

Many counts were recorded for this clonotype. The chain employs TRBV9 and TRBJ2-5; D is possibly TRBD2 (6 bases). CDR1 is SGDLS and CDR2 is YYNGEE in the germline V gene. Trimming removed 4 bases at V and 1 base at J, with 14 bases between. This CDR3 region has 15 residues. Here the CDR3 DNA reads TGTGCCAGCAGCCCTCTGGCGGGGTTCCAAGAGACCCAGTACTTC. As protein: CASSPLAGFQETQYF.

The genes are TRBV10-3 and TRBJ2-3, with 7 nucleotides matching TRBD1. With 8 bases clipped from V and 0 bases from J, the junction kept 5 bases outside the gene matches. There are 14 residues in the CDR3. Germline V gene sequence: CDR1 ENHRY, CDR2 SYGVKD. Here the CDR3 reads CAISRQGSTDTQYF. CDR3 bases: TGTGCCATCTCTCGACAGGGTAGCACAGATACGCAGTATTTT.

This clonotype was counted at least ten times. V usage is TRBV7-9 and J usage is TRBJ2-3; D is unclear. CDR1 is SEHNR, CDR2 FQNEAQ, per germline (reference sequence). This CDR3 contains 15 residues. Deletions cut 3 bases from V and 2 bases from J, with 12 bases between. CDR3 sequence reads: CASSLNLGTTDTQYF. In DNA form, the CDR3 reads TGTGCCAGCAGCTTGAACCTGGGAACCACAGATACGCAGTATTTT.

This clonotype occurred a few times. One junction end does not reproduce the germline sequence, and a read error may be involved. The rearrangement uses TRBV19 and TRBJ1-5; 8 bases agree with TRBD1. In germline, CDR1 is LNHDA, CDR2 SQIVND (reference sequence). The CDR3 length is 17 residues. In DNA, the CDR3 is TGTGCCAGTAGTGTAGAGCTACACAGGGGGGGAAATCAGCCCCAGCATTTT. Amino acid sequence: CASSVELHRGGNQPQHF.

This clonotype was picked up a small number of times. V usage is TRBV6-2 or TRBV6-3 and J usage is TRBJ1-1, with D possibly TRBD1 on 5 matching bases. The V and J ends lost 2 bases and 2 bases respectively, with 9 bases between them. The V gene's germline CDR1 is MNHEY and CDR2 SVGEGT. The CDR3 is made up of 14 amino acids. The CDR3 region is CASSYAQGNTEAFF. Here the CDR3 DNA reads TGTGCCAGCAGTTACGCCCAGGGAAACACTGAAGCTTTCTTT.

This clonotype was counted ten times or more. CDR3 sequence (DNA): TGCGCCACCCAGGGTTATGAGCAGTTCTTC. The encoded protein is CATQGYEQFF. This chain joins TRBV10-2 and TRBJ2-1; the D gene is possibly TRBD1 (5 bases). The CDR3 totals 10 residues. Germline V gives CDR1 WSHSY, CDR2 SAAADI. With 10 bases removed from V and 8 bases from J, the gap between germline ends came to 9 bases.

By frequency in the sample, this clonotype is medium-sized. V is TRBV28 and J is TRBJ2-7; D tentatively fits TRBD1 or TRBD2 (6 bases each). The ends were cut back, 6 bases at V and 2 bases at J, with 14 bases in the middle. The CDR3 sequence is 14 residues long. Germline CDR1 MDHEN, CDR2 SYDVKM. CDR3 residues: CASRGGTPTYEQYF. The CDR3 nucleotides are TGTGCCAGCAGGGGCGGGACACCAACCTACGAGCAGTACTTC.

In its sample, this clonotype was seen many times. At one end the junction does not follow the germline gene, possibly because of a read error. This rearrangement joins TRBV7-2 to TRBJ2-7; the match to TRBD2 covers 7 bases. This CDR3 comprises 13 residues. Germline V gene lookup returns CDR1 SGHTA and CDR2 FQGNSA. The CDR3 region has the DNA TGTGCCAGCAGCTTAAATCGGGACTACGGGCAGTACTTC. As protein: CASSLNRDYGQYF.

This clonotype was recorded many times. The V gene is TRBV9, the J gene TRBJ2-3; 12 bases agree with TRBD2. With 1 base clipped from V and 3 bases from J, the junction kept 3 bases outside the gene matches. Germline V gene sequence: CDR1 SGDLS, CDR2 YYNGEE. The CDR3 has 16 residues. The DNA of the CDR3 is TGTGCCAGCAGCGTACCTAGCGGGGGGGTGACAGATACGCAGTATTTT. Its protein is CASSVPSGGVTDTQYF.

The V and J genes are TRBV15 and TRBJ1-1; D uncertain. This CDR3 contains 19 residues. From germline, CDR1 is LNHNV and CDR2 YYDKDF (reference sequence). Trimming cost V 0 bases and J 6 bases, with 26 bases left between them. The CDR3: CATSRDGWLETKNGSEAFF. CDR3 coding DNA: TGTGCCACCAGCAGAGATGGATGGCTGGAGACCAAAAACGGGTCTGAAGCTTTCTTT.

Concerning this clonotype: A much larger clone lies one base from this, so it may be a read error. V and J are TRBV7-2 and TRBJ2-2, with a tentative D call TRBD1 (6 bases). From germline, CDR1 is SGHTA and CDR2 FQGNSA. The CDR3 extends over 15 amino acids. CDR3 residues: CASSLAQGRTGEPFF. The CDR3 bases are TGTGCCAGCAGCTTAGCACAGGGACGGACCGGGGAGCCGTTTTTT.

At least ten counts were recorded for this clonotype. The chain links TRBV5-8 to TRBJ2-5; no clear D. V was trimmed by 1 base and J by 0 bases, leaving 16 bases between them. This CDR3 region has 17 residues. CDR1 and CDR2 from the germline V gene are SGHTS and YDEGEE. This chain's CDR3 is CASSLISRWTYQETQYF. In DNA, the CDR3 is TGTGCCAGCAGCTTGATATCGCGATGGACCTACCAAGAGACCCAGTACTTC.

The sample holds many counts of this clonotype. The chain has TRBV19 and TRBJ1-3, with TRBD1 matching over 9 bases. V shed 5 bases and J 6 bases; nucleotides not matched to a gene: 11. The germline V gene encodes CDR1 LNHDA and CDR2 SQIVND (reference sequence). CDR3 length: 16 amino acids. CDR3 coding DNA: TGTGCCAGTAGTGGACTGACAGGGGGTATCTCAAACACCATATATTTT. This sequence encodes CASSGLTGGISNTIYF.

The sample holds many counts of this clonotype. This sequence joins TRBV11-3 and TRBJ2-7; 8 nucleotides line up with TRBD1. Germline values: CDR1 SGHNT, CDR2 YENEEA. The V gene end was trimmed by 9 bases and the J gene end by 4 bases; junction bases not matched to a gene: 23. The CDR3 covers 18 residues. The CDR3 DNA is TGTGCCAGTAGCGTAGCCTCTCAGGGGGCTAATGCGGGTTACGAGCAGTACTTC. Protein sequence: CASSVASQGANAGYEQYF.

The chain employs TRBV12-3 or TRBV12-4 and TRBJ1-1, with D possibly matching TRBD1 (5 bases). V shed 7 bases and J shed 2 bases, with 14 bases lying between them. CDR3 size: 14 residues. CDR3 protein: CASTTQAFNTEAFF. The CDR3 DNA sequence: TGTGCCAGCACCACACAGGCCTTCAACACTGAAGCTTTCTTT.

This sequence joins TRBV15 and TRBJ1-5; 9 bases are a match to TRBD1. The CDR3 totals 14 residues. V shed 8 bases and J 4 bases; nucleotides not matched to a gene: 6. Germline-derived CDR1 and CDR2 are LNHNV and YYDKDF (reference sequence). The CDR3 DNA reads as TGTGCCACCGGGGGACAGGGAGGTAATCAGCCCCAGCATTTT. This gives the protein CATGGQGGNQPQHF. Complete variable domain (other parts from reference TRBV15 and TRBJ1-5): DAMVIQNPRYQVTQFGKPVTLSCSQTLNHNVMYWYQQKSSQAPKLLFHYYDKDFNNEADTPDNFQSRRPNTSFCFLDIRSPGLGDTAMYLCATGGQGGNQPQHFGDGTRLSIL.

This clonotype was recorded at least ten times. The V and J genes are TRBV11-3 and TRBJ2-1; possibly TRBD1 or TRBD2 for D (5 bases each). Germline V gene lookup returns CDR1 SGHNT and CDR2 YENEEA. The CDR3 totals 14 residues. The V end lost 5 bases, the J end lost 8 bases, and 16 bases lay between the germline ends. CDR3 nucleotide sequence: TGTGCCAGCAGCGCGCAGGGACGAGGCGATGAGCAGTTCTTC. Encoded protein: CASSAQGRGDEQFF.

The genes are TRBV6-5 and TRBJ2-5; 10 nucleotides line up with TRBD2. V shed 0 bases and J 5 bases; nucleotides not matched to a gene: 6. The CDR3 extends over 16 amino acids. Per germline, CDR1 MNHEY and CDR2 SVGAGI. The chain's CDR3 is CASSYSRSGGAETQYF. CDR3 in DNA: TGTGCCAGCAGTTACTCGAGAAGCGGGGGGGCGGAGACCCAGTACTTC.

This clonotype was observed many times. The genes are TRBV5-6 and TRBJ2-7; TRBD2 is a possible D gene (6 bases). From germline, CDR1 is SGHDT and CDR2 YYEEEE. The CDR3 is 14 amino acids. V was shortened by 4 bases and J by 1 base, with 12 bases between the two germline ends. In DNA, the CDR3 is TGTGCCAGCAGCAGGGGACTGTTATCCTACGAGCAGTACTTC. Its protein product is CASSRGLLSYEQYF.

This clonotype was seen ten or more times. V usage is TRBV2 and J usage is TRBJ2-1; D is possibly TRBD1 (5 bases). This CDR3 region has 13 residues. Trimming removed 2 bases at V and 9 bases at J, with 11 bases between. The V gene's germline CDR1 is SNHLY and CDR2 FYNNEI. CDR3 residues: CASSELRGSEQFF. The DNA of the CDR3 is TGTGCCAGCAGTGAACTTAGGGGTAGTGAGCAGTTCTTC.